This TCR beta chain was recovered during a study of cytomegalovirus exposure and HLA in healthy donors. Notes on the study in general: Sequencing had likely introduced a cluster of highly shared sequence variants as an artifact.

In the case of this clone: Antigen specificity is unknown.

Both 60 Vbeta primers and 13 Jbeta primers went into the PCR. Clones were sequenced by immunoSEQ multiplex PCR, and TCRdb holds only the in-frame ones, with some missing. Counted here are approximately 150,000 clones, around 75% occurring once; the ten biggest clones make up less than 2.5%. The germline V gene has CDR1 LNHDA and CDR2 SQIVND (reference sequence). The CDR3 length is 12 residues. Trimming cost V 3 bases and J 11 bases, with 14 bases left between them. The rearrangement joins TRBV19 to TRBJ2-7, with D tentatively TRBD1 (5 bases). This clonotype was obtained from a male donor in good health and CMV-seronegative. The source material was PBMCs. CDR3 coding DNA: TGTGCCAGTAGTATGACAGACAGTAGCAAGTACTTC. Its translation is CASSMTDSSKYF.